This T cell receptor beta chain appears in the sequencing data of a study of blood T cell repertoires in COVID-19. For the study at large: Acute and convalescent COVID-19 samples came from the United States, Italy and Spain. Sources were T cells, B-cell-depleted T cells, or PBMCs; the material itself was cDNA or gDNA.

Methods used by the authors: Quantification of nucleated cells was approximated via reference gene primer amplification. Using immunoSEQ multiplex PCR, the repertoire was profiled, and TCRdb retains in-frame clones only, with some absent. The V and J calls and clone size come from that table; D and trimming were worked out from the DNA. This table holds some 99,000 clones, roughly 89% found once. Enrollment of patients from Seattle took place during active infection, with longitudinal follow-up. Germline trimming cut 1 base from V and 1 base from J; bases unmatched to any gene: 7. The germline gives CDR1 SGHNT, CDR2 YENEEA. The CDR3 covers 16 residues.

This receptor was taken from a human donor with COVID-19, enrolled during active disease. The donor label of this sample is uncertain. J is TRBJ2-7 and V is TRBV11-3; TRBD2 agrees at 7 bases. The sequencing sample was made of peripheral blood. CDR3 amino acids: CASSLVSGTPSYEQYF. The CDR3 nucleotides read TGTGCCAGCAGCTTAGTAAGCGGGACCCCGTCCTACGAGCAGTACTTC.